The T cell receptor beta chain described here comes from a study of neoadjuvant anti-PD-1 for oral cavity cancer. Turning to the study itself: Around day 43, patients without progression received a fourth nivolumab dose before surgery.

Time point defined: after neoadjuvant nivolumab, at surgical resection. These newly diagnosed stage II-IVA oral cavity squamous cell carcinoma patients had no prior systemic or radiation treatment. Analysis of PBMCs was direct, with no culture step. The data were produced by immunoSEQ multiplex PCR, yet TCRdb's version contains in-frame clones alone and is incomplete. The sample lists over 60,000 clones; about 86% were seen once. The germline gives CDR1 SGHRS, CDR2 YFSETQ. The CDR3 spans 15 residues. J was trimmed by 4 bases and V by 4 bases; bases with no gene match: 5. This sequence originates from a person aged 35 to 85 with oral cavity squamous cell carcinoma. The chain employs TRBV5-1 and TRBJ2-6, with TRBD1 matching over 7 bases. The material was PBMCs, obtained after nivolumab (anti-PD-1) treatment. For the CDR3, the DNA is TGCGCCAGCAGCGTCGGGACAGCCGGGGCCAACGTCCTGACTTTC. The encoded protein is CASSVGTAGANVLTF.